The source of this TCR beta chain is a study of T cell responses to AZD1222 COVID-19 vaccine. Study-level findings and limits: Among those given AZD1222, only five or six were seropositive at baseline. Repertoires were obtained only post-peak T cell response. With two AZD1222 doses given, Spike-specific TCR breadth and depth both rose.

Germline values: CDR1 SNHLY, CDR2 FYNNEI. V lost 1 base and J lost 4; bases outside the gene matches: 0. The CDR3 has 14 amino acids. A word on this clone: Its target is unknown.

The data were produced by immunoSEQ multiplex PCR, yet TCRdb's version contains in-frame clones alone and is incomplete. The data contain tens of thousands of clones, approximately 91% of them singletons. The gene calls are TRBV2 and TRBJ2-7; TRBD2 matches at 11 bases. This sequence was found in an adult who received the AZD1222 COVID-19 vaccine. This specimen consisted of peripheral blood, obtained 28 days after the second AZD1222 dose. DNA for the CDR3: TGTGCCAGCAGTGAAGGACTAGCGGGGTACGAGCAGTACTTC. Protein product: CASSEGLAGYEQYF.